The entry below gives a single T cell receptor beta chain sequence along with its context. As yet, its antigen is unknown. The sample is drawn from a study of CD8 T cells in ankylosing spondylitis. Whole-study results and caveats: Within ankylosing spondylitis blood, a TCR beta motif made up of seven or eight highly homologous variants appeared to be characteristic. With a CD8+ phenotype, disease-linked clones were relatively rare in peripheral blood. Matched synovial fluid from ankylosing spondylitis patients was reported to be enriched for disease-linked clones. In the blood and synovial fluid of reactive arthritis, some motif variants had been previously reported.

The TCR beta libraries were generated through quantitative 5'-RACE incorporating molecular barcodes. One entry per CDR3 protein results from TCRdb running MiXCR on the 5' RACE reads. The table includes 300,000 to 400,000 distinct CDR3 sequences, 20% to 25% detected once. The TCR sequence derives from a male donor with ankylosing spondylitis. The specimen was blood, either unsorted or a sorted T cell fraction (not recorded which).

The CDR3, as DNA: TGCGCCAGCAGCTTCGCTAGCGGGGGAGAGACCCAGTACTTC. Translation gives CASSFASGGETQYF. The gene calls are TRBV5-1 and TRBJ2-5; 10 nucleotides match TRBD2. The CDR3 has 14 amino acids. The V and J ends lost 2 bases and 4 bases, in that order; junction bases with no gene match: 2. CDR1 and CDR2 (germline): SGHRS, YFSETQ.